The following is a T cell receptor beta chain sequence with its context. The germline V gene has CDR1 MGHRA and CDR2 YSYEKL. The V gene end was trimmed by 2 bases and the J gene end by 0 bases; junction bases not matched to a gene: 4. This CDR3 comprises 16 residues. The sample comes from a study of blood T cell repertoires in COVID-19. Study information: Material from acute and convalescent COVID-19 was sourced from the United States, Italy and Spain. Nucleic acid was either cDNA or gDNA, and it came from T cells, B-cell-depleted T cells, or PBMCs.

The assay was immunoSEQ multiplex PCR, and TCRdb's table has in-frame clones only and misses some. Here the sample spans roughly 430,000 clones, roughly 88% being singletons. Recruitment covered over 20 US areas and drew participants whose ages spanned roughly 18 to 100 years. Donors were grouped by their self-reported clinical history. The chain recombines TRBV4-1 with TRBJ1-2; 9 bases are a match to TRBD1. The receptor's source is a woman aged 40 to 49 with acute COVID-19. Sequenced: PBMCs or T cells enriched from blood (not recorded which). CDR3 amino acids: CASSQFDRGANYGYTF. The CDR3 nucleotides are TGCGCCAGCAGCCAATTCGACAGGGGGGCTAACTATGGCTACACCTTC.